These T cell receptor beta chains were read from a single sample in a study of blood T cell repertoires in COVID-19. The table came from immunoSEQ multiplex PCR; TCRdb's copy has only in-frame clones and leaves some out. The sample yields 55,000 or so clones, around 87% seen once. Material: peripheral blood. The origin of the receptors is a man in his fifties or sixties with active or convalescent COVID-19. Each CDR3 is given with its conserved first and last residue. The order of the fields is clone size, V gene, D gene, J gene, CDR3 protein, CDR3 DNA. The D gene is left open where the match is weak. Clone size is not always given. Where it is, it says once, few, many or a class for expanded clones.

clone_size: NA; v_call: TRBV19; d_call: NA; j_call: TRBJ2-5; cdr3_aa: CASSRGINRGGETQYF; cdr3_nt: TGTGCCAGTAGTCGGGGTATCAACCGAGGAGGGGAGACCCAGTACTTC
clone_size: once; v_call: TRBV28; d_call: NA; j_call: TRBJ1-3; cdr3_aa: CASSDTGYSGNTIYF; cdr3_nt: TGTGCCAGCAGCGACACAGGGTACTCTGGAAACACCATATATTTT
clone_size: few; v_call: TRBV5-4; d_call: TRBD1; j_call: TRBJ1-2; cdr3_aa: CASSPGQGRYGYTF; cdr3_nt: TGTGCCAGCAGCCCCGGACAGGGGCGCTATGGCTACACCTTC
clone_size: NA; v_call: TRBV3-1/TRBV3-2; d_call: NA; j_call: TRBJ2-2; cdr3_aa: CASSQVAGMKLFF; cdr3_nt: TGTGCCAGCAGCCAAGTAGCAGGGATGAAGCTGTTTTTT
clone_size: NA; v_call: TRBV7-2; d_call: NA; j_call: TRBJ1-6; cdr3_aa: CASSTRHSPLHF; cdr3_nt: TGTGCCAGCAGCACGAGGCATTCACCCCTCCACTTT
clone_size: NA; v_call: TRBV5-4; d_call: NA; j_call: TRBJ2-6; cdr3_aa: CASSFPSGGFGANVLTF; cdr3_nt: TGTGCCAGCAGCTTCCCTTCCGGGGGTTTTGGGGCCAACGTCCTGACTTTC
clone_size: NA; v_call: TRBV9; d_call: TRBD2; j_call: TRBJ2-1; cdr3_aa: CASSRMVGTGLAGPRLYNEQFF; cdr3_nt: TGTGCCAGCAGCCGTATGGTGGGGACGGGACTAGCGGGGCCTCGGCTCTACAATGAGCAGTTCTTC
clone_size: NA; v_call: TRBV5-5; d_call: TRBD2; j_call: TRBJ2-3; cdr3_aa: CASSLQSTSGGKSTDTQYF; cdr3_nt: TGTGCCAGCAGCTTGCAGTCGACTAGCGGGGGGAAAAGCACAGATACGCAGTATTTT
clone_size: NA; v_call: TRBV6-1; d_call: NA; j_call: TRBJ2-2; cdr3_aa: CASSDRTRANTGELFF; cdr3_nt: TGTGCCAGCAGTGACCGGACGCGGGCGAACACCGGGGAGCTGTTTTTT
clone_size: NA; v_call: TRBV28; d_call: NA; j_call: TRBJ1-5; cdr3_aa: CASREGDQPQHF; cdr3_nt: TGTGCCAGCAGAGAAGGGGATCAGCCCCAGCATTTT
clone_size: NA; v_call: TRBV5-1; d_call: NA; j_call: TRBJ1-1; cdr3_aa: CASSFQTGWNTEAFF; cdr3_nt: TGCGCCAGCAGCTTCCAGACAGGCTGGAACACTGAAGCTTTCTTT
clone_size: NA; v_call: TRBV29-1; d_call: NA; j_call: TRBJ1-1; cdr3_aa: CSVEDARGVVNTEAFF; cdr3_nt: TGCAGCGTTGAAGACGCGCGAGGAGTAGTAAACACTGAAGCTTTCTTT
clone_size: few; v_call: TRBV4-3; d_call: NA; j_call: TRBJ1-5; cdr3_aa: CASSQDSHNQPQHF; cdr3_nt: TGCGCCAGCAGCCAAGATAGCCACAATCAGCCCCAGCATTTT
clone_size: NA; v_call: TRBV3-1/TRBV3-2; d_call: TRBD1; j_call: TRBJ1-2; cdr3_aa: CASSRDRANYGYTF; cdr3_nt: TGTGCCAGCAGCCGGGACAGAGCAAACTATGGCTACACCTTC
clone_size: NA; v_call: TRBV4-2; d_call: NA; j_call: TRBJ2-7; cdr3_aa: CASSQERIGYEQYF; cdr3_nt: TGTGCCAGCAGCCAAGAGCGGATCGGCTACGAGCAGTACTTC
clone_size: NA; v_call: TRBV19; d_call: NA; j_call: TRBJ1-3; cdr3_aa: CASSIMRGPGNTIYF; cdr3_nt: TGTGCCAGTAGTATAATGCGGGGGCCGGGAAACACCATATATTTT
clone_size: NA; v_call: TRBV25-1; d_call: TRBD2; j_call: TRBJ2-7; cdr3_aa: CATGSGVSYEQYF; cdr3_nt: TGTGCTACCGGGAGCGGGGTCTCCTACGAGCAGTACTTC
clone_size: NA; v_call: TRBV6-4; d_call: TRBD1; j_call: TRBJ1-2; cdr3_aa: CASSTRAGGPYGYTF; cdr3_nt: TGTGCCAGCAGTACCCGGGCAGGGGGTCCTTATGGCTACACCTTC
clone_size: NA; v_call: TRBV15; d_call: NA; j_call: TRBJ1-1; cdr3_aa: CATRSEGKRAEAFF; cdr3_nt: TGTGCCACCCGGAGTGAGGGAAAGCGGGCTGAAGCTTTCTTT
clone_size: NA; v_call: TRBV5-8; d_call: NA; j_call: TRBJ2-7; cdr3_aa: CASSFGLPRYEQYF; cdr3_nt: TGTGCCAGCAGCTTCGGTCTCCCTAGGTACGAGCAGTACTTC
clone_size: NA; v_call: TRBV2; d_call: TRBD1; j_call: TRBJ1-1; cdr3_aa: CASSTGTGALAFF; cdr3_nt: TGTGCCAGCAGTACCGGGACAGGGGCACTGGCTTTCTTT
clone_size: NA; v_call: TRBV10-3; d_call: TRBD1; j_call: TRBJ1-6; cdr3_aa: CAISDSRTGDSPLHF; cdr3_nt: TGTGCCATCAGTGATAGCCGAACAGGGGATTCACCCCTCCACTTT
clone_size: NA; v_call: TRBV10-3; d_call: NA; j_call: TRBJ1-4; cdr3_aa: CAIKRDRTNEKLFF; cdr3_nt: TGTGCCATCAAGCGGGATCGTACTAATGAAAAACTGTTTTTT
clone_size: NA; v_call: TRBV2; d_call: NA; j_call: TRBJ2-5; cdr3_aa: CASRGATAETQYF; cdr3_nt: TGTGCCAGCAGGGGGGCCACTGCGGAGACCCAGTACTTC
clone_size: NA; v_call: TRBV7-2; d_call: TRBD1; j_call: TRBJ1-4; cdr3_aa: CASSSGTGFEKLFF; cdr3_nt: TGTGCCAGCAGCTCAGGGACAGGGTTTGAAAAACTGTTTTTT
clone_size: NA; v_call: TRBV7-9; d_call: NA; j_call: TRBJ2-7; cdr3_aa: CASSLVPSSYEQYF; cdr3_nt: TGTGCCAGCAGCTTAGTACCCAGCTCCTACGAGCAGTACTTC
clone_size: NA; v_call: TRBV5-1; d_call: TRBD1; j_call: TRBJ1-4; cdr3_aa: CASSPTGAPNEKLFF; cdr3_nt: TGCGCCAGCAGCCCGACAGGGGCCCCCAATGAAAAACTGTTTTTT